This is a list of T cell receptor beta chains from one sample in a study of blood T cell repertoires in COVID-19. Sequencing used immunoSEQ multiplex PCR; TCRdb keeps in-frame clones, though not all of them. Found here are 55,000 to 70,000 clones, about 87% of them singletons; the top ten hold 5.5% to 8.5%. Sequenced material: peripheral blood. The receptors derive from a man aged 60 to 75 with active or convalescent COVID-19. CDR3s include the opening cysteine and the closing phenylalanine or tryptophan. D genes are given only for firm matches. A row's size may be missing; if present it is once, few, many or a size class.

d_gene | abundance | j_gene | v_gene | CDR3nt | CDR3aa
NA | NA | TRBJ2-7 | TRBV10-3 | TGTGCCATCAGTGAAGAGAATAATGAGCAGTACTTC | CAISEENNEQYF
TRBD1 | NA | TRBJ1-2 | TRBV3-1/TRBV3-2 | TGTGCCAGCAGCCATGTCAACAGGGGGACGTATGGCTACACCTTC | CASSHVNRGTYGYTF
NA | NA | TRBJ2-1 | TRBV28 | TGTGCCAGCAGTTTAGACACCTACAATGAGCAGTTCTTC | CASSLDTYNEQFF
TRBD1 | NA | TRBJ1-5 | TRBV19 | TGTGCCAGTAGTATAGGGACAGGGGCTCAGCCCCAGCATTTT | CASSIGTGAQPQHF
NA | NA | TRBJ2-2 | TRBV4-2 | TGTGCCAGCAGCCAAGCCTCGGCCGCACGGGGCACCGGGGAGCTGTTTTTT | CASSQASAARGTGELFF
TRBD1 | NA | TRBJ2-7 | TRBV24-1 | TGTGCCACCAGTGATTTGTGGGGACAGATCTACGAGCAGTACTTC | CATSDLWGQIYEQYF
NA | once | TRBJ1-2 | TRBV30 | TGTGCCTGGAGTACAGGGTCAAACTATGGCTACACCTTC | CAWSTGSNYGYTF
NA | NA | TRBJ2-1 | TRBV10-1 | TGCGCCAGCAGTGGTCCCTACTATAAAGGGGCCTCCGGCAATGAGCAGTTCTTC | CASSGPYYKGASGNEQFF
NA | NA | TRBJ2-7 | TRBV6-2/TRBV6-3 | TGTGCCAGCAGTTACTACGGGATTAGGTCCTACGAGCAGTACTTC | CASSYYGIRSYEQYF
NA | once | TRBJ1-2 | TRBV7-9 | TGTGCCAGCAGCTTAGCGGCGGAGGGTGGCTACACCTTC | CASSLAAEGGYTF
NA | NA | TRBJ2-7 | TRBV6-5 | TGTGCCAGCAATCTCCAGGGTGGGGCTACGGGTGAGCAGTACTTC | CASNLQGGATGEQYF
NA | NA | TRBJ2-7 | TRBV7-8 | TGTGCCAGCAGACAGGTGGGGGAGCAGTACTTC | CASRQVGEQYF
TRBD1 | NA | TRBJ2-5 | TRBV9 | TGTGCCAGCAGCCGGACAGGGGGAGGGGAGACCCAGTACTTC | CASSRTGGGETQYF
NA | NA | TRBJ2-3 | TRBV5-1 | TGCGCCAGCAGCACTGGCGGGGCTGGATCCGCAGATACGCAGTATTTT | CASSTGGAGSADTQYF
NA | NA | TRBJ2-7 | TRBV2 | TGTGCCAGCAGTGAAGCGCGAAGCGGGACAATTTTTTACGAGCAGTACTTC | CASSEARSGTIFYEQYF
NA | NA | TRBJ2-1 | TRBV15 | TGTGCCACCAGCAGATACAGGGATAACAATGAGCAGTTCTTC | CATSRYRDNNEQFF
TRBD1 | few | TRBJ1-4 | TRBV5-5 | TGTGCCAGCAGCAAGGGACAGCCTAATGAAAAACTGTTTTTT | CASSKGQPNEKLFF
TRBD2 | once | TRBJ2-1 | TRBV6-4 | TGTGCCAGCAGTGAGGAGGGTAGCGGGTACTCCTACAATGAGCAGTTCTTC | CASSEEGSGYSYNEQFF
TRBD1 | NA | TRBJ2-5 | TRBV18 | TGTGCCAGCTCACCACAGACCGGGACAGGGGGAACCCAGTACTTC | CASSPQTGTGGTQYF
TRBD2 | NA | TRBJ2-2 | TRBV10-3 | TGTGCCATCAGTGATCCGGGACTAGCGGGAGGGAACACCGGGGAGCTGTTTTTT | CAISDPGLAGGNTGELFF
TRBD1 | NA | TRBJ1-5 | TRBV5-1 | TGCGCCAGCAGCTTGGAAGGGGGCAGTAATCAGCCCCAGCATTTT | CASSLEGGSNQPQHF
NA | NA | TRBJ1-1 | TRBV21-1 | TGTGCCAGCAGCACCCGTGGGGGGAGAGAGTCTACTGAAGCTTTCTTT | CASSTRGGRESTEAFF
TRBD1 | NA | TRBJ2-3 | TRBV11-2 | TGTGCCAGCAGCTTAGGGACAGGGGGTCTGAAAGATACGCAGTATTTT | CASSLGTGGLKDTQYF
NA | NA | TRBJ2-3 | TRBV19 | TGTGCCACCCAGAACCAGGGAAGCACAGATACGCAGTATTTT | CATQNQGSTDTQYF
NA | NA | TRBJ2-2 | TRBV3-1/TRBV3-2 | TGTGCCAGCAGCCCCCGGGGCACCGGGGAGCTGTTTTTT | CASSPRGTGELFF
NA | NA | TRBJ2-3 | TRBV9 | TGTGCCAGCAGCACCAGCACTAGTATCCTCCCAGATACGCAGTATTTT | CASSTSTSILPDTQYF
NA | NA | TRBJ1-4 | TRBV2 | TGTGCCAGCAGTAAGGACAGCACAACTAATGAAAAACTGTTTTTT | CASSKDSTTNEKLFF
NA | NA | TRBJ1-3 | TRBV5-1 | TGCGCCAGCAGCTTTGCGGCGGGAAACACCATATATTTT | CASSFAAGNTIYF
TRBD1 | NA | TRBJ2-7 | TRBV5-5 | TGTGCCAGCAGTCCCGGGACAGGTCGCTCCTACGAGCAGTACTTC | CASSPGTGRSYEQYF